Described below is a single T cell receptor beta chain sequence and its context. The antigen is unknown. The sample is drawn from a study of OX40 agonist ivuxolimab in advanced cancers. J was trimmed by 4 bases and V by 5 bases; bases with no gene match: 3. This CDR3 is 13 amino acids long. Germline assignment: CDR1 MNHEY and CDR2 SMNVEV (reference sequence). Sequencing was performed with immunoSEQ multiplex PCR; in TCRdb, only in-frame clones are kept and a portion is missing. The sample shows around 70,000 clones, more than 85% of them seen only once. Overall study results and limits: Some nonresponders additionally presented with little normalized T-cell clonal expansion. Researchers did not establish what antigens the expanded peripheral T cells target.

The chain combines TRBV27 with TRBJ2-7, with 9 positions matching TRBD1. Sequencing was performed on CD4+ or CD8+ T cells sorted from blood, taken in a trial of the OX40 agonist ivuxolimab. The origin of this receptor is an adult with an advanced solid tumor such as melanoma, head and neck, liver or kidney cancer. CDR3 in amino acids: CASSPGTGYEQYF. The DNA of the CDR3 is TGTGCCAGCAGTCCCGGGACAGGGTACGAGCAGTACTTC.